In this sample, the clone carrying this T cell receptor beta chain turned up once. Antigen unknown. The sample is drawn from a study of T cell responses to AZD1222 COVID-19 vaccine. The germline gives CDR1 LGHDT, CDR2 YNNKEL (reference sequence). CDR3 length: 13 amino acids. Trimming pared 2 bases from V and 8 bases from J, leaving 12 bases between. Study-wide results and caveats: Spike-specific TCR breadth and depth rose after two AZD1222 doses. Females outnumbered males among donors, who were mostly white British; clonal diversity was possibly underestimated. Across the whole spike, CD4 TCRs peaked at regions 160-218 and 743-854.

Clones were sequenced by immunoSEQ multiplex PCR, and TCRdb holds only the in-frame ones, with some missing. The table has some 120,000 clones, 75% to 95% seen once. The clonotype comes from an adult who received the MenACWY meningococcal vaccine as a control. The V gene is TRBV3-1 (or the pseudogene TRBV3-2), the J gene TRBJ1-2; TRBD1 is a possible D gene (6 bases). The sequencing here drew on peripheral blood, taken 28 days after the second dose of the MenACWY control vaccine. CDR3 sequence: CASSQTGFGGYTF. For the CDR3, the DNA is TGTGCCAGCAGCCAAACAGGGTTCGGCGGCTACACCTTC.